This TCR beta chain was profiled in a study of blood T cell repertoires in COVID-19 (dated by TCRdb to the early 2020s). Regarding the complete study: The collaborator samples originated in the United States, Italy and Spain and spanned the acute and convalescent phases of COVID-19. Subjects who had been exposed to COVID-19, were actively infected with it, or had recovered from it provided the deeply sampled blood TCRbeta repertoires that made up the dataset. Where available, HLA class I and class II types were taken from metadata supplied by the sample provider and were not determined by assay-based typing. The samples were drawn from two sources: the first 160 participants of the ongoing ImmuneRACE study, and 1,200 or so subjects contributed by 6 global collaborators. The material from the prospective study consisted of cDNA or gDNA derived from T cells, B-cell-depleted T cells, or PBMCs. A de-identified subject ID, COVID-19 status, age in years and sex were almost always included in the sample metadata. A freely available public database, intended as a resource for researchers studying the immune response to SARS-CoV-2, is where the repertoires were released.

Study-wide findings and limitations: Clinical and demographic metadata were provided uncurated, with the amount varying by source and participant.

Note on this clone: The specificity of this receptor is unknown. The sample holds no much larger clone one base away, and base qualities are not on file.

TCRbeta CDR3 regions were amplified from genomic DNA using the immunoSEQ Assay, a bias-controlled multiplex PCR. Per the source publication's procedure: Within the assay, amplification of reference gene primers was used to estimate how many nucleated cells each sample contained. Sequence reads were collapsed and filtered to measure the absolute abundance of every unique TCRbeta CDR3 rearrangement. For each sample, productive Simpson clonality was calculated by taking the square root of Simpson's diversity index across productive rearrangements. TCRdb provides this immuneACCESS table in a form limited to in-frame rearrangements. Some clones are lacking; in checked studies, under half of them reflect an unresolved V gene, and why the rest are absent is not known. From that table come the V and J calls and clone size; the DNA was used to work out D and trimming. This sample has roughly 130,000 clones in its table, and around nine tenths of those were observed once. In total, the top ten clones hold 4% to 5% of the sample.

The CDR3 runs 13 residues from the cysteine to the phenylalanine. The kept DNA is CDR3 alone, 39 bases in frame from the first base. After removal of 5 bases from V and 6 bases from J, the junction retains 8 bases not matched to a gene. From the germline V gene, CDR1 is SQVTM and CDR2 is ANQGSEA. One collaborating source in Seattle enrolled patients while the patients were actively infected and followed the patients over time throughout the course of disease. The collaborating institutions used their own protocols to collect whole blood in K2EDTA tubes. Collaborator samples were shipped for TCRbeta analysis as frozen whole blood, isolated PBMCs, or DNA extracted from either sample type.

The receptor chain draws on TRBV29-1 and TRBJ1-2; TRBD1 lines up with 8 middle nucleotides. Sequenced: peripheral blood. The TCR was taken from a man between 60 and 75 years old with COVID-19, enrolled during active disease. The nucleotide sequence reads TGCAGCGTTACCCAGGGGGCGCGGGATGGCTACACCTTC. The encoded protein is CSVTQGARDGYTF.